The clone carrying this TCR beta chain was detected ten times or more. Thyroid surgery was performed in patients who had received no treatment beforehand. This specimen belongs to a study of metastatic and nonmetastatic thyroid tumors. Study information: Repertoires of blood and of tissue (tumor or nodule) from malignant and benign thyroid patients were compared.

The CDR3 consists of 17 residues. Trimming at V came to 4 bases and at J to 5 bases, leaving 11 bases not matched to a gene. Original methodology: A classifier of distant metastasis in papillary thyroid cancer was built from CDR3 differences (across clinicopathological groups). TCRdb re-called clones via MiXCR from the PCR reads. The V and J calls and clone size come from TCRdb's table, not from the authors' own analysis. Of roughly 34,000 clones listed, roughly 15% are singletons. What was sequenced was blood. V usage is TRBV12-3 or TRBV12-4 and J usage is TRBJ2-5, with 12 bases aligning to TRBD2. The clonotype comes from a male donor with papillary thyroid cancer or a benign thyroid nodule (not recorded which). Some clones in this sample may be carry-over from other donors' samples. The CDR3 here is CASSSVGLAGIKETQYF. CDR3 nucleotide sequence: TGTGCCAGCAGTTCTGTTGGACTAGCGGGAATTAAGGAGACCCAGTACTTC.